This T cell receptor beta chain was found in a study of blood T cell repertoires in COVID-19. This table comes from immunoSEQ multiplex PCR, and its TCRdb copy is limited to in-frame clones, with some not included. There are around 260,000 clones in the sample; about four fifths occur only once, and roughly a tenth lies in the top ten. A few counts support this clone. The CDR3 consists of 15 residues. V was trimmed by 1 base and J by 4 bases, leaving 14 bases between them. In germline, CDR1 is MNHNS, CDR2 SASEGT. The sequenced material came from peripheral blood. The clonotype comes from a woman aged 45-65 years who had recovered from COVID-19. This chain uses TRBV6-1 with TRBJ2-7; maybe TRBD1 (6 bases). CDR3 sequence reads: CASSEVLQGKYEQYF. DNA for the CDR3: TGTGCCAGCAGTGAAGTCCTCCAGGGGAAGTACGAGCAGTACTTC.